Below, 26 T cell receptor beta chains from the same sample are listed, as sequenced in a study of blood T cell repertoires in COVID-19. The protocol was immunoSEQ multiplex PCR, while the TCRdb copy is restricted to in-frame clones and leaves out a portion. Found here are over 150,000 clones, roughly 87% of them singletons; the top ten hold under 5%. The sample comprised peripheral blood. The receptors were sampled from a woman between 55 and 75 years old who had recovered from COVID-19.

This clone was seen just once. This chain links TRBV28 with TRBJ2-4, with D perhaps TRBD2 (5 bases). Germline CDR1 is MDHEN and CDR2 is SYDVKM. This CDR3 is built from 16 residues. Trimming took 1 base from V and 7 from J, leaving 17 bases between them. The CDR3 region has the DNA TGTGCCAGCAGTTTATTCTCCGCGATCCCGGGGAACATTCAGTACTTC. Protein sequence: CASSLFSAIPGNIQYF.

V usage is TRBV5-1 and J usage is TRBJ2-1; D may be TRBD1 (6 bases). This CDR3 comprises 15 residues. Trimming left V 0 bases short and J 4 bases short, with 11 bases between. Germline CDR1 and CDR2: SGHRS and YFSETQ. The CDR3 DNA follows: TGCGCCAGCAGCTTGGACGGGACACCATACAATGAGCAGTTCTTC. It is translated as CASSLDGTPYNEQFF. The variable domain in full, completed from reference TRBV5-1 and TRBJ2-1, reads KAGVTQTPRYLIKTRGQQVTLSCSPISGHRSVSWYQQTPGQGLQFLFEYFSETQRNKGNFPGRFSGRQFSNSRSEMNVSTLELGDSALYLCASSLDGTPYNEQFFGPGTRLTVL.

The V and J genes are TRBV5-1 and TRBJ2-2; 8 bases fit TRBD1. V was clipped by 3 bases and J by 6 bases; unmatched bases: 4. The CDR3 runs to 14 residues. Per the germline V gene, CDR1 is SGHRS and CDR2 is YFSETQ. The CDR3 coding sequence is TGCGCCAGCAGCTCGGGCAGGGGGCCCGGGGAGCTGTTTTTT. It yields the protein CASSSGRGPGELFF. Looking up the rest from reference TRBV5-1 and TRBJ2-2 gives the full variable domain: KAGVTQTPRYLIKTRGQQVTLSCSPISGHRSVSWYQQTPGQGLQFLFEYFSETQRNKGNFPGRFSGRQFSNSRSEMNVSTLELGDSALYLCASSSGRGPGELFFGEGSRLTVL.

The chain employs TRBV10-2 and TRBJ2-3; the match to TRBD2 covers 11 bases. Per germline, CDR1 WSHSY and CDR2 SAAADI. The V gene end was trimmed by 4 bases and the J gene end by 4 bases; junction bases not matched to a gene: 7. This CDR3 has 16 amino acids. The DNA for the CDR3 is TGCGCCAGCAGTGGGCTAGCGGGGGGTTACGCAGATACGCAGTATTTT. This translates into CASSGLAGGYADTQYF.

V usage is TRBV7-3 and J usage is TRBJ1-2; D possibly corresponds to TRBD1 (6 bases). The CDR3 has 13 amino acids. Deletions cut 2 bases from V and 2 bases from J, with 6 bases between. CDR1 and CDR2 (germline): SGHTA, FQGTGA. The CDR3 region is CASSLGQNYGYTF. The CDR3 DNA reads as TGTGCCAGCAGCTTAGGACAGAACTATGGCTACACCTTC.

The chain links TRBV4-3 to TRBJ2-7; no firm D call. The CDR3 contains 14 residues. The V gene's germline CDR1 is LGHNA and CDR2 YSLEER. The V gene lost 0 bases and the J gene lost 3 bases, with 9 bases spanning the gap. The CDR3 is CASSQDSVSYEQYF. The CDR3 nucleotides are TGCGCCAGCAGCCAAGATAGTGTGAGCTACGAGCAGTACTTC.

V is TRBV2 and J is TRBJ1-2; D gene ambiguous. The CDR3 contains 14 residues. V was shortened by 6 bases and J by 4 bases, with 15 bases between the two germline ends. CDR1 and CDR2 from the germline V gene are SNHLY and FYNNEI. The CDR3 DNA follows: TGTGCCAGCAGAACCGAGGGAGTTGGCTATGGCTACACCTTC. It specifies CASRTEGVGYGYTF.

A few counts support this clone. The V gene is TRBV27, the J gene TRBJ1-4, with 8 bases lining up with TRBD1. This CDR3 has 13 amino acids. The trim removed 4 bases at V and 11 bases at J, leaving 6 bases unmatched. CDR1 is MNHEY, CDR2 SMNVEV, per germline (reference sequence). In nucleotides, the CDR3 is TGTGCCAGCAGTTCCCGGACAGGGCCCAAACTGTTTTTT. Translated, it gives CASSSRTGPKLFF.

This chain connects TRBV5-1 to TRBJ1-1; D is uncertain. The V gene's germline CDR1 is SGHRS and CDR2 YFSETQ. The CDR3 is made up of 15 amino acids. Trimming removed 1 base from V and 3 bases from J, with 13 bases in between. The CDR3 DNA follows: TGCGCCAGCAGCTTGAAGGGCGGAGGAGACACTGAAGCTTTCTTT. Translating it yields CASSLKGGGDTEAFF.

This chain uses TRBV7-3 with TRBJ2-2; TRBD2 matches at 10 bases. The V gene's germline CDR1 is SGHTA and CDR2 FQGTGA. The CDR3 runs 17 residues. V shed 5 bases, J shed 0 bases, and the junction held 6 bases outside the gene matches. This CDR3 is CASSETSGAPNTGELFF. In DNA form, the CDR3 reads TGTGCCAGCAGCGAAACTAGCGGGGCACCGAACACCGGGGAGCTGTTTTTT.

The J gene is TRBJ2-3, the V gene TRBV5-1; perhaps TRBD1 as D (5 bases). V was trimmed by 3 bases and J by 5 bases, leaving 7 bases between them. The germline gives CDR1 SGHRS, CDR2 YFSETQ. This CDR3 is 12 amino acids long. The CDR3 DNA is TGCGCCAGCAGCTCTACAGGAGATACGCAGTATTTT. It codes for CASSSTGDTQYF.

The CDR3 DNA reads as TGTGCCAGCAGTTTGGTCGGGGACTACGAGCAGTACTTC. This encodes CASSLVGDYEQYF. The chain has TRBV28 and TRBJ2-7; D is possibly TRBD2 (5 bases). The germline V and J ends were trimmed by 3 bases and 3 bases, with 9 bases remaining between them. CDR3 length equals 13 residues. The germline gives CDR1 MDHEN, CDR2 SYDVKM.

This chain connects TRBV7-3 to TRBJ2-1; D unresolved. This CDR3 contains 14 residues. Between the trimmed V and J ends, which lost 5 bases and 2 bases, there was a span of 10 bases. Germline CDR1 and CDR2: SGHTA and FQGTGA. This CDR3 reads CASSLHAAYNEQFF. DNA for the CDR3: TGTGCCAGCAGCCTACACGCGGCCTACAATGAGCAGTTCTTC.

The V gene is TRBV21-1, the J gene TRBJ1-5. TRBV21-1 is recorded as a pseudogene. The CDR3 is 17 amino acids. The CDR3 DNA sequence: TGTGCCAGCAGCAAGTCCGCCGGGTCTTCAAACCAACAGCCCCAGCATTTT. This encodes CASSKSAGSSNQQPQHF.

This chain connects TRBV5-1 to TRBJ2-5, with a weak D call TRBD2 (6 bases). The CDR3 spans 15 residues. Germline V gives CDR1 SGHRS, CDR2 YFSETQ. Trimming shortened V by 2 bases and J by 2 bases, and 13 bases separated the two germline ends. In nucleotides, the CDR3 is TGCGCCAGCAGCTTCGGAGGGACCCTACAAGAGACCCAGTACTTC. This codes for CASSFGGTLQETQYF.

This chain connects TRBV15 to TRBJ1-5; 10 bases map to TRBD1. This CDR3 region has 14 residues. Germline-derived CDR1 and CDR2 are LNHNV and YYDKDF (reference sequence). The V gene end was trimmed by 5 bases and the J gene end by 8 bases; junction bases not matched to a gene: 6. DNA for the CDR3: TGTGCCACCAGCCCGGGACAGGGGCCCGAGCCCCAGCATTTT. This translates into CATSPGQGPEPQHF.

The chain carries TRBV24-1 and TRBJ2-1, with a weak D call TRBD2 (5 bases). V dropped 4 bases and J dropped 9 bases, with 21 bases sitting between them. Germline lookup yields CDR1 KGHDR and CDR2 SFDVKD. The CDR3 loop spans 16 amino acids. The CDR3 reads CATSDPRTGERAEQFF. The CDR3 DNA reads as TGTGCCACCAGTGACCCTCGGACTGGAGAGAGGGCTGAGCAGTTCTTC.

CDR3 protein: CASSPGDIYGYTF. In DNA form, the CDR3 reads TGTGCCAGCAGCCCAGGGGACATCTATGGCTACACCTTC. The chain uses TRBV7-9 and TRBJ1-2; tentative D call: TRBD1 (6 bases). Germline assignment: CDR1 SEHNR and CDR2 FQNEAQ (reference sequence). Trimming shortened V by 5 bases and J by 4 bases, and 11 bases separated the two germline ends. The CDR3 has 13 residues.

This chain links TRBV7-6 with TRBJ2-6; TRBD1 agrees at 12 bases. The ends lost 5 bases at V and 3 bases at J; junction bases unmatched: 8. The CDR3 contains 18 residues. The germline V gene has CDR1 SGHVS and CDR2 FNYEAQ. CDR3 coding DNA: TGTGCCAGCAGCACCCCGGGACAGGGGGCCGGTGGGGCCAACGTCCTGACTTTC. This codes for CASSTPGQGAGGANVLTF.

The chain is built from TRBV28 and TRBJ1-2; weak D call: TRBD1 (6 bases). Germline V CDR1 and CDR2: MDHEN, SYDVKM. V lost 7 bases and J lost 8, with 17 bases in between. The CDR3 contains 13 residues. CDR3 DNA: TGTGCCAGCAACACAGGGATCGCGGAAGGCTACACCTTC. It translates to CASNTGIAEGYTF.

This clone was detected only once. This chain uses TRBV18 with TRBJ1-6; TRBD1 matches 7 bases. The CDR3 has 14 residues. The ends lost 6 bases at V and 14 bases at J; junction bases unmatched: 13. Germline values: CDR1 KGHSH, CDR2 LQKENI. The CDR3 nucleotides are TGTGCCAGCTCTACGGGGACAGCCCTTTCGGCCCTCCACTTT. This encodes CASSTGTALSALHF. Full variable domain (missing parts from reference TRBV18 and TRBJ1-6): NAGVMQNPRHLVRRRGQEARLRCSPMKGHSHVYWYRQLPEEGLKFMVYLQKENIIDESGMPKERFSAEFPKEGPSILRIQQVVRGDSAAYFCASSTGTALSALHFGNGTRLTVT.

The V call is TRBV29-1, the J call TRBJ1-1; 7 bases are a match to TRBD1. The trim removed 7 bases at V and 4 bases at J, leaving 9 bases unmatched. In germline, CDR1 is SQVTM, CDR2 ANQGSEA. The CDR3 loop spans 13 amino acids. The CDR3 DNA sequence: TGCAGCGGACAGGTACAGGGGAGCACTGAAGCTTTCTTT. It encodes CSGQVQGSTEAFF.

V gene TRBV6-1 combines with J gene TRBJ2-7; 10 positions match TRBD1. CDR1 and CDR2 from the germline V gene are MNHNS and SASEGT. The CDR3 runs 15 residues. Trimming cost V 3 bases and J 3 bases; bases outside gene matches: 5. The chain's CDR3 is CASSDTGTGVYEQYF. DNA of the CDR3: TGTGCCAGCAGTGACACCGGGACAGGGGTCTACGAGCAGTACTTC.

This chain links TRBV4-3 with TRBJ2-7; 10 bases match TRBD2. The V segment lost 4 bases and the J segment 5 bases; nucleotides outside the gene matches: 20. CDR3 length equals 19 residues. CDR1 is LGHNA, CDR2 YSLEER, per germline. The chain's CDR3 is CASSPLASGGLKKGHEQYF. In nucleotides, the CDR3 is TGCGCCAGCAGCCCACTCGCTAGCGGGGGACTCAAAAAGGGCCACGAGCAGTACTTC.

This clone was seen a single time. The chain joins TRBV4-3 to TRBJ1-6, with a weak D call TRBD1 (6 bases). Trimming left V 0 bases short and J 7 bases short, with 10 bases between. The CDR3 has 15 amino acids. Germline-derived CDR1 and CDR2 are LGHNA and YSLEER. CDR3 coding DNA: TGCGCCAGCAGCCAAGAGCCAGGGGAGAATTCACCCCTCCACTTT. The encoded protein is CASSQEPGENSPLHF.

This rearrangement joins TRBV10-1 to TRBJ1-2; TRBD1 is a possible D gene (5 bases). The germline V gene has CDR1 WNHNN and CDR2 SYGVQD (reference sequence). V was cut by 6 bases and J by 7 bases, with 15 bases left in between. There are 13 residues in the CDR3. The DNA for the CDR3 is TGCGCCAGCAGGGAGACAGAGTTTGGTGGCTACACCTTC. It yields the protein CASRETEFGGYTF.